Sequencing of this T cell receptor (beta chain) was carried out in a study of pediatric ulcerative colitis. Whole-study results and caveats: Compared with controls, ulcerative colitis showed greater blood-rectum clone sharing.

Here immunoSEQ multiplex PCR was the method, and the copy in TCRdb shows in-frame clones only, minus some. The data contain some 5,000 clones, just over 90% of them singletons. Turning to this clone: Its antigen is unidentified.

Specimen: blood. This sequence was found in a boy aged 5-17 years who was a control in a study of pediatric ulcerative colitis.

The CDR3 bases are TGCGCCAGCAGCCGGGCGTCGGGGGGCGATAATCAGCCCCAGCATTTT. It codes for CASSRASGGDNQPQHF. The rearrangement joins TRBV4-1 to TRBJ1-5, with D tentatively TRBD1 (6 bases). Germline CDR1 MGHRA, CDR2 YSYEKL. Between the trimmed V and J ends, which lost 4 bases and 4 bases, there was a span of 17 bases. The CDR3 extends over 16 amino acids.